These 6 T cell receptor beta chains came from one sample sequenced in a study of vaccination effects on CD4 cells after COVID-19. The antigens for these receptors are not known. Antigen-specific CD4+ T cells were expanded (with viral peptide pools) by the ViraFEST assay ahead of sequencing. Isolation of CD4+ T cells took place after approximately ten days of culture. Vaccine recipients lacked prior SARS-CoV-2 infection and had negative nucleocapsid antibodies. TCRdb keeps only in-frame clones here, not all; method: immunoSEQ multiplex PCR. The profile covers some 69,000 clones, with 70% to 80% appearing a single time and approximately 2.6% taken by the ten largest. The sample consisted of CD4+ T cells from PBMCs cultured with HCoV-NL63 spike peptides, taken before COVID-19 vaccination. These receptors all stem from a human donor who received a COVID-19 vaccine.

This chain links TRBV7-9 with TRBJ2-5; D not certain. The CDR3 consists of 12 residues. V was trimmed by 5 bases and J by 5 bases, leaving 9 bases between them. The germline CDR1 and CDR2 sequences are SEHNR and FQNEAQ (reference sequence). CDR3 coding DNA: TGTGCCAGCAGCAGAATTGAGGAGACCCAGTACTTC. Translating gives CASSRIEETQYF.

This chain joins TRBV4-3 and TRBJ2-4; 9 positions agree with TRBD1. CDR1 and CDR2 from the germline V gene are LGHNA and YSLEER. The CDR3 contains 17 residues. J lost 4 bases, V lost 0 bases, and 7 bases had no gene match. In DNA form, the CDR3 reads TGCGCCAGCAGCCAAGATCCGGGTGGACAGGGGAAAAACATTCAGTACTTC. It yields the protein CASSQDPGGQGKNIQYF.

This clone was observed a single time. The genes are TRBV7-3 and TRBJ1-4, with D perhaps TRBD1 (5 bases). V was trimmed by 2 bases and J by 0 bases, leaving 19 bases between them. Germline assignment: CDR1 SGHTA and CDR2 FQGTGA. The CDR3 is 19 residues long. In DNA, the CDR3 is TGTGCCAGCAGCTTATCGGTTCTGGCCCGGGACGCAACTAATGAAAAACTGTTTTTT. Translation: CASSLSVLARDATNEKLFF.

This clone is a singleton in its sample. The chain joins TRBV7-2 to TRBJ2-3; TRBD2 aligns across 10 bases. There are 16 residues in the CDR3. Germline values: CDR1 SGHTA, CDR2 FQGNSA. Trimming removed 5 bases from V and 5 bases from J; junction bases left unmatched: 10. CDR3 sequence: CASSPSGGGLLDTQYF. The CDR3 DNA follows: TGTGCCAGCAGCCCAAGCGGGGGGGGACTTCTAGATACGCAGTATTTT.

This chain connects TRBV7-2 to TRBJ2-1; D is uncertain. With 0 bases removed from V and 0 bases from J, the gap between germline ends came to 6 bases. The CDR3 extends over 15 amino acids. CDR1 is SGHTA, CDR2 FQGNSA, per germline. This CDR3 reads CASSLAASSYNEQFF. In nucleotides, the CDR3 is TGTGCCAGCAGCTTAGCGGCGAGCTCCTACAATGAGCAGTTCTTC.

The chain joins TRBV6-5 to TRBJ1-2; 7 bases match TRBD1. Germline V gene lookup returns CDR1 MNHEY and CDR2 SVGAGI. The CDR3 spans 14 residues. V gave up 6 bases and J gave up 5 bases; unmatched junction bases: 9. The CDR3 here is CASRRQGDLYGYTF. In DNA, the CDR3 is TGTGCCAGCAGGCGACAGGGCGACCTTTATGGCTACACCTTC.